The clone carrying this T cell receptor (beta chain) showed up just once. Its specificity is not known. CDR1 and CDR2 (germline): SQVTM, ANQGSEA. This CDR3 comprises 13 residues. The V segment lost 4 bases and the J segment 4 bases; nucleotides outside the gene matches: 6. This entry comes from a study of cytomegalovirus exposure and HLA in healthy donors. Findings and limits, study-wide: It was 164 TCR beta chains that were listed as cytomegalovirus-associated. Earlier findings revealed that most TCR beta V segments proved productive either about 87% or about 30% of the time.

PCR amplification relied on 60 Vbeta primers (plus 13 Jbeta primers). Method: immunoSEQ multiplex PCR; TCRdb's copy keeps in-frame clones and lacks some. This sample has fewer than 200,000 clones; roughly 85% occur once, and the top ten carry about 1.7%. This clonotype was obtained from a woman younger than 30 in good health and CMV-seronegative. Sequences were obtained from PBMCs. The genes are TRBV29-1 and TRBJ2-7; 8 nucleotides match TRBD2. The CDR3 coding sequence is TGCAGCGTTGTGGTAGCGGGATATTACGAGCAGTACTTC. This sequence encodes CSVVVAGYYEQYF.